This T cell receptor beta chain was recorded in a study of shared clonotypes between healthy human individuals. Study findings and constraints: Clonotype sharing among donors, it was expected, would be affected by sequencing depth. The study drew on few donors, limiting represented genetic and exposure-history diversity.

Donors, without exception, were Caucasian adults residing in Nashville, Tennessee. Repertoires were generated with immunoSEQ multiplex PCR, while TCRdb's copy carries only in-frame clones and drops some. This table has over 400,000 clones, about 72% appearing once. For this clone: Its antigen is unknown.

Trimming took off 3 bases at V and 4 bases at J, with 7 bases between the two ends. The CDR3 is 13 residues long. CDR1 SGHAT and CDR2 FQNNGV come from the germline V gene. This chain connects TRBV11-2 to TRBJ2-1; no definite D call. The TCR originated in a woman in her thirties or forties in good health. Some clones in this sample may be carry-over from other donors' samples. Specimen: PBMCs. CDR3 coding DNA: TGTGCCAGCAGCTTGGCCGGATACAATGAGCAGTTCTTC. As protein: CASSLAGYNEQFF.